Listed below are T cell receptor beta chains from one sample, sequenced in a study of blood T cell repertoires in COVID-19. Measured with immunoSEQ multiplex PCR; TCRdb has only the in-frame clones, and not every one. The sample lists about 210,000 clones; about 85% were seen once. Sequenced: peripheral blood. These receptors originate from a woman over 75 with acute or convalescent COVID-19. Both conserved end residues are part of each CDR3. D genes are given only for firm matches. Some rows mark clone size as missing; the rest say once, few, many or name a class of expanded clone.

j_call clone_size v_call d_call cdr3_aa cdr3_nt
TRBJ1-4 NA TRBV28 NA CASKPTNEKLFF TGTGCCAGCAAGCCGACTAATGAAAAACTGTTTTTT
TRBJ1-4 NA TRBV7-9 TRBD1 CASRQGANEKLFF TGTGCCAGCAGACAGGGGGCGAATGAAAAACTGTTTTTT
TRBJ1-1 NA TRBV11-2 NA CASSHWLGEENTEAFF TGTGCCAGCAGCCATTGGCTGGGGGAGGAGAACACTGAAGCTTTCTTT
TRBJ2-5 few TRBV3-1/TRBV3-2 TRBD1 CASSRDRAETQYF TGTGCCAGCAGCAGGGACAGGGCAGAGACCCAGTACTTC
TRBJ2-7 NA TRBV3-1/TRBV3-2 NA CASSPRHNYEQYF TGTGCCAGCAGCCCCCGACACAACTACGAGCAGTACTTC
TRBJ1-4 NA TRBV7-9 NA CASSLRVATNEKLFF TGTGCCAGCAGCTTACGGGTAGCAACTAATGAAAAACTGTTTTTT
TRBJ1-1 NA TRBV7-8 NA CASSFLAGMNTEAFF TGTGCCAGCAGCTTTTTGGCAGGGATGAACACTGAAGCTTTCTTT
TRBJ2-5 NA TRBV28 TRBD2 CASSSPSGEGGETQYF TGTGCCAGCAGTTCCCCCTCGGGGGAGGGCGGGGAGACCCAGTACTTC
TRBJ1-5 NA TRBV27 NA CASSSDRNQPQHF TGTGCCAGCAGTTCCGACAGGAATCAGCCCCAGCATTTT
TRBJ1-1 NA TRBV9 NA CASSVDDGGSEAFF TGTGCCAGCAGCGTAGATGACGGCGGGTCTGAAGCTTTCTTT
TRBJ2-1 NA TRBV7-8 TRBD1 CASSYRDSYNEQFF TGTGCCAGCAGCTACCGGGACAGTTACAATGAGCAGTTCTTC
TRBJ1-5 NA TRBV30 NA CAWSRGIVNQPQHF TGTGCCTGGAGTAGGGGGATAGTAAATCAGCCCCAGCATTTT
TRBJ1-3 NA TRBV6-5 NA CASRTMSASGNTIYF TGTGCCAGTCGCACGATGAGTGCCTCTGGAAACACCATATATTTT
TRBJ1-1 NA TRBV20-1 TRBD1 CSATRTGEAFF TGCAGTGCTACCCGGACAGGCGAAGCTTTCTTT
TRBJ1-1 NA TRBV7-2 TRBD1 CASSRDRGGTEAFF TGTGCCAGCAGCAGAGACAGGGGAGGTACTGAAGCTTTCTTT
TRBJ1-1 NA TRBV5-5 TRBD1 CASSLTGTGARGTEAFF TGTGCCAGCAGCCTCACCGGGACAGGGGCGCGGGGCACTGAAGCTTTCTTT
TRBJ1-2 NA TRBV7-9 NA CASSLAGGSGYTF TGTGCCAGCAGCTTAGCAGGGGGAAGTGGCTACACCTTC
TRBJ1-2 NA TRBV28 TRBD1 CASSSPGQWMDGYTF TGTGCCAGCAGTTCCCCGGGACAGTGGATGGATGGCTACACCTTC